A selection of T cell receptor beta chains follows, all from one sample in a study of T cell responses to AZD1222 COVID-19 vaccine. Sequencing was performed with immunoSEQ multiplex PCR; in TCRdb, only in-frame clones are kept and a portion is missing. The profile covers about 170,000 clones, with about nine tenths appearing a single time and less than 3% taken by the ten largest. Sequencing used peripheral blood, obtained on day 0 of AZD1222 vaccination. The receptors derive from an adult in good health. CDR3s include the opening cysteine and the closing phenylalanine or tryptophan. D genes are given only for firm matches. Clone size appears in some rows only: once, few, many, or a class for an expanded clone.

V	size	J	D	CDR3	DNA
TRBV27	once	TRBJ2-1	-	CASTGVGIVGANEQFF	TGTGCCAGCACGGGAGTCGGGATTGTGGGGGCCAATGAGCAGTTCTTC
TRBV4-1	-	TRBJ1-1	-	CASSQARNTEAFF	TGCGCCAGCAGCCAAGCCAGAAACACTGAAGCTTTCTTT
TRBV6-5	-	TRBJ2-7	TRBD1	CASRSGQGSDYEQYF	TGTGCCAGCAGATCGGGACAGGGGAGCGACTACGAGCAGTACTTC
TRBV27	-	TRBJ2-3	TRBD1	CASSLTWTGTDTQYF	TGTGCCAGCAGTCTGACATGGACAGGGACAGATACGCAGTATTTT
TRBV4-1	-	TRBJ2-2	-	CASSQEPPTGANTGELFF	TGCGCCAGCAGCCAAGAGCCCCCTACAGGAGCGAACACCGGGGAGCTGTTTTTT
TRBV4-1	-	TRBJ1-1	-	CASSSHAGRNTEAFF	TGCGCCAGCAGCTCACACGCGGGACGGAACACTGAAGCTTTCTTT
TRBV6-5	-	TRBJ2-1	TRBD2	CASRVAGMAYNEQFF	TGTGCCAGCCGCGTAGCGGGAATGGCCTACAATGAGCAGTTCTTC
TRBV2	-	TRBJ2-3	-	CASSPTRDVPRF	TGTGCCAGCAGCCCCACGCGGGACGTCCCGCGGTTT
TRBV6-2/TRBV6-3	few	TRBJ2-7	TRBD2	CASSRGLAGVEQYF	TGTGCCAGCAGTAGGGGACTAGCGGGAGTCGAGCAGTACTTC
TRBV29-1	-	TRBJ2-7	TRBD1	CSVAPGQGAYEQYF	TGCAGCGTTGCTCCGGGACAGGGCGCCTACGAGCAGTACTTC
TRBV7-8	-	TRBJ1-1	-	CASSLASGVEAFF	TGTGCCAGCAGCTTAGCGTCCGGGGTTGAAGCTTTCTTT
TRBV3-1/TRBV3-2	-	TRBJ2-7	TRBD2	CASRNSGGNYEQYF	TGTGCCAGCAGGAATAGCGGGGGGAACTACGAGCAGTACTTC
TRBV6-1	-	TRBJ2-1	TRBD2	CASSEYGTSGYNEQFF	TGTGCCAGCAGTGAATACGGTACTAGCGGATACAATGAGCAGTTCTTC
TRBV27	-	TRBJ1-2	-	CARDIYGYTF	TGTGCCAGGGACATTTATGGCTACACCTTC
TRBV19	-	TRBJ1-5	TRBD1	CASSIRGTGPQHF	TGTGCCAGTAGTATTCGCGGGACAGGGCCTCAGCATTTT
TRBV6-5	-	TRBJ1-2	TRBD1	CASSPRGGRGGGYTF	TGTGCCAGCAGCCCCAGAGGGGGCCGGGGTGGTGGCTACACCTTC
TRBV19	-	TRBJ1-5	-	CASSIEQGGGQPQHF	TGTGCCAGTAGTATTGAACAGGGAGGCGGTCAGCCCCAGCATTTT
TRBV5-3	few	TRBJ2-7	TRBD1	CARSLAGTGGF	TGTGCCAGAAGCTTGGCCGGGACAGGCGGCTTC
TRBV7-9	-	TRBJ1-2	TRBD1	CASSLDRGRNGYTF	TGTGCCAGCAGCTTAGACAGGGGGCGAAATGGCTACACCTTC
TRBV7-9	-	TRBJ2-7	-	CASSPPLLGEQYF	TGTGCCAGCAGCCCCCCCCTGTTGGGCGAGCAGTACTTC
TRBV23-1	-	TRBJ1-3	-	CASSQLGPRQLSFSSGNTIYF	TGCGCCAGCAGTCAATTGGGGCCAAGACAGCTCTCCTTCTCCTCTGGAAACACCATATATTTT
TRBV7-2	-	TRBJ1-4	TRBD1	CASSLMSGQGFEKLFF	TGTGCCAGCAGCTTAATGTCGGGACAGGGTTTCGAAAAACTGTTTTTT
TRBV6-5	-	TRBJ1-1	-	CASSYGTGKNTEAFF	TGTGCCAGCAGTTACGGAACAGGGAAGAACACTGAAGCTTTCTTT
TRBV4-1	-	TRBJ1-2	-	CASSRIGMVNGYTF	TGCGCCAGCAGCCGCATTGGAATGGTCAATGGCTACACCTTC
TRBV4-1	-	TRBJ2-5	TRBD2	CASSQLAGVQETQYF	TGCGCCAGCAGCCAACTAGCGGGAGTACAAGAGACCCAGTACTTC
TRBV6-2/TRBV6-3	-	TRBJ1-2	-	CASSRRRTWSGGYTF	TGTGCCAGCAGTCGTAGGAGGACGTGGAGTGGTGGCTACACCTTC
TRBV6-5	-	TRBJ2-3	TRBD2	CAGASGNTDTQYF	TGTGCCGGAGCCAGCGGGAACACAGATACGCAGTATTTT
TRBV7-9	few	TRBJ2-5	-	CASSLYPSWETQYF	TGTGCCAGCAGCTTATATCCCTCGTGGGAGACCCAGTACTTC
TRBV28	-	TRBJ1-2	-	CASSLRNYGYTF	TGTGCCAGCAGTTTACGGAACTATGGCTACACCTTC
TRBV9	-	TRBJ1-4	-	CASSLTAVNEKLFF	TGTGCCAGCAGCCTGACAGCAGTAAATGAAAAACTGTTTTTT
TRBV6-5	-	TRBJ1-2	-	CASQGKTGYTF	TGTGCCAGCCAGGGGAAAACTGGCTACACCTTC
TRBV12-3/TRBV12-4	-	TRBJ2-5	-	CASRQGLKETQYF	TGTGCCAGCAGGCAGGGTTTAAAAGAGACCCAGTACTTC
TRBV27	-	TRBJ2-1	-	CASSLSTSENEQFF	TGTGCCAGCAGTTTATCCACTAGTGAAAATGAGCAGTTCTTC
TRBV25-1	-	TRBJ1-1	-	CASTRTRNTEAFF	TGTGCCAGCACTCGGACTCGGAACACTGAAGCTTTCTTT
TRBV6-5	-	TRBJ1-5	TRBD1	CASSYGTGINQPQHF	TGTGCCAGCAGTTACGGGACAGGGATCAATCAGCCCCAGCATTTT
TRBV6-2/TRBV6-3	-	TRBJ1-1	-	CASSYSTAGSDEAFF	TGTGCCAGCAGTTACTCGACGGCAGGGAGCGATGAGGCTTTCTTT
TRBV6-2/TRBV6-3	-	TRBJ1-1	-	CASSRPRRVTPKSNTEAFF	TGTGCCAGCAGTCGCCCGCGTCGGGTGACCCCTAAATCGAACACTGAAGCTTTCTTT
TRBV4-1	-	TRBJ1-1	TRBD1	CASSWGQGTEAFF	TGCGCCAGCAGCTGGGGACAGGGGACTGAAGCTTTCTTT
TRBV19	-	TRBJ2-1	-	CASSPRTGASSDNEQFF	TGTGCCAGTAGTCCCCGGACGGGGGCGTCTTCTGACAATGAGCAGTTCTTC
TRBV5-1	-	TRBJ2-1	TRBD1	CASSRQGNEQFF	TGCGCCAGCAGTAGACAGGGCAATGAGCAGTTCTTC
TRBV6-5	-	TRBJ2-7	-	CASSRPREPYEQYF	TGTGCCAGCAGCCGGCCCAGGGAGCCCTACGAGCAGTACTTC
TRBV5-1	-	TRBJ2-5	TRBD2	CASSLAPLAGAPRKETQYF	TGCGCCAGCAGCTTGGCCCCACTAGCGGGAGCCCCAAGAAAAGAGACCCAGTACTTC
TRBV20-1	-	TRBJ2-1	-	CSATRRREFF	TGCAGTGCTACTCGACGACGGGAGTTCTTC
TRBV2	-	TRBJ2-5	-	CASRRGEVKTQYF	TGTGCCAGCAGGAGGGGGGAGGTCAAGACCCAGTACTTC
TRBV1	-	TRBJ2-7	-	CTSSQRELAGEDYEQYF	TGCACCAGCAGCCAGAGGGAGCTAGCGGGAGAAGACTACGAGCAGTACTTC
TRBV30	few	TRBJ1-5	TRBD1	CAFRTGGSNQPQHF	TGTGCCTTCCGAACAGGGGGTAGCAATCAGCCCCAGCATTTT
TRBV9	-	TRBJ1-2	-	CASSVDGLGYTF	TGTGCCAGCAGCGTAGATGGGCTAGGCTACACCTTC
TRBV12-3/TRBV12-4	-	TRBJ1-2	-	CASSPTEGWGYTF	TGTGCCAGCAGCCCTACTGAGGGCTGGGGCTACACCTTC
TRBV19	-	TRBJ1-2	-	CASSFQRDGYTF	TGTGCCAGTAGTTTTCAAAGGGACGGCTACACCTTC
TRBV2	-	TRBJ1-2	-	CASNGQPISNYGYTF	TGTGCCAGCAACGGACAGCCGATTTCAAACTATGGCTACACCTTC